This TCR beta chain was documented in a study of blood T cell repertoires in COVID-19 (dated by TCRdb to 2020 to 2022). In terms of the full investigation: Samples covering the acute and convalescent phases of COVID-19 were provided by collaborators in the United States, Italy and Spain. The repertoires were released in a freely available public database intended as a resource for research on the immune response to SARS-CoV-2. Deeply sampled blood TCRbeta repertoires from subjects exposed to, actively infected with, or recovered from COVID-19 were included in the dataset. The material from the prospective study consisted of cDNA or gDNA derived from T cells, B-cell-depleted T cells, or PBMCs. Where available, HLA class I and class II types were obtained from metadata supplied by the sample provider rather than from assay-based typing. The samples were drawn from two sources: the first 160 participants of the ongoing ImmuneRACE study, and 1,200 or so subjects contributed by 6 global collaborators. A de-identified subject ID, COVID-19 status, age in years and sex were almost always included in the sample metadata. What the authors observed across the whole study: How much clinical and demographic metadata was included differed by source and by participant, and the metadata was provided uncurated.

The immunoSEQ Assay, a bias-controlled multiplex PCR, was used to amplify TCRbeta CDR3 regions from genomic DNA. On the authors' methods: The number of nucleated cells in each sample was estimated by amplification of reference gene primers within the assay. To quantify the absolute abundance of each unique TCRbeta CDR3 rearrangement, sequence reads were collapsed and filtered. For each sample, productive Simpson clonality was calculated as the square root of Simpson's diversity index across productive rearrangements. As stored in TCRdb, this immuneACCESS dataset retains in-frame rearrangements with V and J assigned. A fraction of the clones does not appear; measured against another copy, unresolved V genes explain less than half of the discrepancy, and the remainder lacks a known reason. V, J and clone size reflect that table, while D and trimming were determined from the DNA. Within this sample are 55,000 to 75,000 clones, with approximately 90% of them counted one time only. The ten largest clones add up to approximately 4% of the sample.

The CDR3 numbers 13 residues from cysteine through phenylalanine. Only CDR3 DNA is held: 39 bases, read in frame from base 1. Based on the germline V gene, the CDR1 and CDR2 sequences are SGHRS and YFSETQ. Relative to germline, V is 4 bases shorter and J is 4 bases shorter, with 12 bases between their ends. Collaborating institutions collected whole blood in K2EDTA tubes following their own protocols. Collaborator samples were shipped for TCRbeta analysis as frozen whole blood, isolated PBMCs, or DNA extracted from either sample type. Details on this clone: Its recognized antigen is unknown. Base qualities are not recorded, but no much larger clone differs from it by a single base.

The rearranged segments are TRBV5-1 and TRBJ2-7; TRBD1 could be the D gene, as 6 bases match. The TCR sequence derives from a human donor in a cohort sampled during active COVID-19. The sequencing input was peripheral blood. The nucleotide sequence reads TGCGCCAGCAGCGAGGGGGTCGGGTACGAGCAGTACTTC. This sequence encodes CASSEGVGYEQYF.